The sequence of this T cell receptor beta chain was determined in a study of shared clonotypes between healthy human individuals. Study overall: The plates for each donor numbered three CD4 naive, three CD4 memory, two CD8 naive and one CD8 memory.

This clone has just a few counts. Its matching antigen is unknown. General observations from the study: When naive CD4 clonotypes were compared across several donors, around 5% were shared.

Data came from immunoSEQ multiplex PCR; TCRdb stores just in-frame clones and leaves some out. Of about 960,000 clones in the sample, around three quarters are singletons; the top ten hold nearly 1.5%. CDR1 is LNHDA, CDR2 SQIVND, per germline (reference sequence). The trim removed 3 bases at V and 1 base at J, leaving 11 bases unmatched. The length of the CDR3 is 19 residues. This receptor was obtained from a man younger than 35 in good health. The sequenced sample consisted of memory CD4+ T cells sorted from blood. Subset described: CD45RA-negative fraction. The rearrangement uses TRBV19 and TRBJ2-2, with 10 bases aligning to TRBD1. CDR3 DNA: TGTGCCAGTAGTATCTCTCCTGGGGACAGGGGTCAGAACACCGGGGAGCTGTTTTTT. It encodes CASSISPGDRGQNTGELFF.